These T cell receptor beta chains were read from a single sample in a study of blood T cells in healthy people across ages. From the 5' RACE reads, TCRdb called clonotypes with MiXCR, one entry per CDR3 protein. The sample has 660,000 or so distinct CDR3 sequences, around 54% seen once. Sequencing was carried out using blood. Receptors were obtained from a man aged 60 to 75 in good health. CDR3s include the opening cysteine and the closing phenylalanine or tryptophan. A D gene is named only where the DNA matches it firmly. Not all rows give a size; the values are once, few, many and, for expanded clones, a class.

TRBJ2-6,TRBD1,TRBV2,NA,TGTGCCAGCATCGAAACAGGGGGCTACACTGGGGCCAACGTCCTGACTTTC,CASIETGGYTGANVLTF
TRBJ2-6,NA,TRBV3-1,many,TGTGCCAGCAGCCTAAACTCAGCCTCTGGGGCCAACGTCCTGACTTTC,CASSLNSASGANVLTF
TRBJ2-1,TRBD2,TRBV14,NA,TGTGCCAGCAGCCAGGCGGGGGGCCACAATGAGCAGTTCTTC,CASSQAGGHNEQFF
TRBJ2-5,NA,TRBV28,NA,TGTGCCAGCAGTCCATGGGGGGGCAGGATCGAAGAGACCCAGTACTTC,CASSPWGGRIEETQYF
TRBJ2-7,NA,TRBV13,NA,TGTACCAGCAGCTTAGGAGGACACATCTACGAGCAGTACTTC,CTSSLGGHIYEQYF
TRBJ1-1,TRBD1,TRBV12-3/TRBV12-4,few,TGTGCCAGCAGTCCTAGACAGGGGCGGCACACTGAAGCTTTCTTT,CASSPRQGRHTEAFF
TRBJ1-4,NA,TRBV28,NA,TGTGCCAGCAGCTATGGGAGCCAGAGTGAAAAACTGTTTTTT,CASSYGSQSEKLFF
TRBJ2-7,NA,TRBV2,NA,TGTGCCAGCAGTGAAAGTGCCGGCCACTACGAGCAGTACTTC,CASSESAGHYEQYF
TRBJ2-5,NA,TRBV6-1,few,TGTGCCAGCAGTCAGGGCCCGACTAGAGAGACCCAGTACTTC,CASSQGPTRETQYF
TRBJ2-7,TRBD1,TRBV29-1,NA,TGCAGCGTTGGGACAGGGGGCACCTACGAGCAGTACTTC,CSVGTGGTYEQYF
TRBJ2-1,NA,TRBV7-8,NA,TGTGCCAGCAGCTTAGAAGGGGTTGGGGACTACAATGAGCAGTTCTTC,CASSLEGVGDYNEQFF
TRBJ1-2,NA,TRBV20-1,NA,TGCAGTGCGGCCAAGGGGTCGGGGGGCTACACCTTC,CSAAKGSGGYTF
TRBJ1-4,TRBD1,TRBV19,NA,TGTGCCAGTAATAACAGAGGACAGGGCGGTAATGAAAAACTGTTTTTT,CASNNRGQGGNEKLFF
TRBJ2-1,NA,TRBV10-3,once,TGTGCCATCAGTGAGGCTGTGACTGAGCAGTTCTTC,CAISEAVTEQFF
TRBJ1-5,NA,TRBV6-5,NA,TGTGCCAGCAGTTTCGGACTGTACAATCAGCCCCAGCATTTT,CASSFGLYNQPQHF
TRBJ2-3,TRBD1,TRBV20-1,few,TGCAGTGCTAGTACAGGGGTGGCAGATACGCAGTATTTT,CSASTGVADTQYF
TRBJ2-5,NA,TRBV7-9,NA,TGTGCCAGCACCCCTCCGGGTGAGGAGACCCAGTACTTC,CASTPPGEETQYF